The 21 T cell receptor beta chains listed next were all sequenced from one sample in a study of T cell clonality in common variable immunodeficiency. Notes on the study in general: Common variable immunodeficiency TCR beta sequences reportedly had fewer deletions and N-nucleotide insertions.

Only in-frame clones appear in the TCRdb table, and some are missing; sequencing was by immunoSEQ multiplex PCR. The sample includes 25,000 to 35,000 clones, none of them occurring once. No antigen has been identified for these receptors. The sequenced sample consisted of peripheral blood mononuclear cells. These receptors were collected from a human donor with common variable immunodeficiency.

In its sample, this clone was seen a few times. The read finishes 3 residues shy of the CDR3 end, and the germline J gene is used to complete it. This chain connects TRBV18 to TRBJ1-5; 7 bases are a match to TRBD1. CDR3 length: 16 residues. The V and J ends lost 3 bases and 7 bases, in that order; junction bases with no gene match: 12. CDR1 is KGHSH and CDR2 is LQKENI in the germline V gene. The CDR3 DNA, read in part, is TGTGCCAGCTCACCCGTAACGACAGGGACGAGGCAGCCC. This encodes CASSPVTTGTRQP. The full CDR3 protein reads CASSPVTTGTRQPQHF.

This clone was recorded many times. The CDR3 here is CASRADSLLLTYEQYF. The part of the CDR3 DNA that was read is TGTGCCAGCAGGGCGGACAGCCTCCTGTTAACCTACGAG. The chain has TRBV2 and TRBJ2-7; D perhaps matches TRBD1 (6 bases). The CDR3 end lies 3 residues beyond the end of the read and is filled in from the germline J gene. The germline V and J ends were trimmed by 6 bases and 2 bases, with 20 bases remaining between them. The CDR3 runs 16 residues. The germline V gene has CDR1 SNHLY and CDR2 FYNNEI.

Comment on this clone: Coverage ceases 3 residues before the CDR3 finishes, and the germline J gene fills in the end. The chain recombines TRBV2 with TRBJ2-1; TRBD1 matches at 9 bases. With 5 bases clipped from V and 7 bases from J, the junction kept 12 bases outside the gene matches. The V gene's germline CDR1 is SNHLY and CDR2 FYNNEI. The CDR3 totals 16 residues. The sequenced CDR3 bases are TGTGCCAGCAGTTCCTCCGGGACAGGGATTCAAAATGAG. This translates into CASSSSGTGIQNE. The full CDR3 protein reads CASSSSGTGIQNEQFF.

On this clone: The read finishes 3 residues shy of the CDR3 end, and the germline J gene is used to complete it. The V call is TRBV20-1, the J call TRBJ2-1; 8 bases line up with TRBD2. The CDR3 length is 15 residues. Germline V gene lookup returns CDR1 DFQATT and CDR2 SNEGSKA (reference sequence). Unmatched junction bases numbered 15, after V lost 5 bases and J lost 9 bases. This CDR3 reads CSAPAAGGSMGEQFF. CDR3 bases read: TGCAGTGCTCCTGCTGCGGGAGGAAGCATGGGTGAG.

This CDR3 is CASSPQFGETQYF. CDR3 bases read: TGTGCCAGCAGCCCTCAATTCGGTGAGACC. The genes are TRBV7-2 and TRBJ2-5; D is unclear. The sequenced fragment ends 3 residues before the CDR3 boundary, so the rest is inferred from the germline J gene. Germline lookup yields CDR1 SGHTA and CDR2 FQGNSA. This CDR3 has 13 amino acids. Trimming took 5 bases from V and 5 from J, leaving 12 bases between them. Full variable domain (outside the CDR3, taken from reference TRBV7-2 and TRBJ2-5): GAGVSQSPSNKVTEKGKDVELRCDPISGHTALYWYRQSLGQGLEFLIYFQGNSAPDKSGLPSDRFSAERTGGSVSTLTIQRTQQEDSAVYLCASSPQFGETQYFGPGTRLLVL.

This clone was observed a few times. Read data end 3 residues before the CDR3 end; the end is taken from the germline J gene. This rearrangement joins TRBV19 to TRBJ2-7, with D uncertain. V lost 3 bases and J lost 3, with 15 bases in between. This CDR3 has 15 residues. Germline lookup yields CDR1 LNHDA and CDR2 SQIVND (reference sequence). This CDR3 is CASSIVPGGDYEQYF. The CDR3 DNA, read in part, is TGTGCCAGTAGTATTGTCCCCGGCGGAGACTACGAG.

CDR3 protein: CASSLEGTGSNEQFF. Incomplete CDR3 DNA: TGTGCCAGCAGCTTAGAGGGGACAGGGTCCAATGAG. The chain carries TRBV7-9 and TRBJ2-1, with 9 nucleotides matching TRBD1. The read comes to an end 3 residues before the CDR3 does, leaving the germline J gene to fill in the end. From germline, CDR1 is SEHNR and CDR2 FQNEAQ (reference sequence). Trimming at V came to 1 base and at J to 6 bases, leaving 4 bases not matched to a gene. CDR3 length: 15 amino acids.

At least ten counts were recorded for this clone. The read terminates 3 residues ahead of where the CDR3 ends, so the germline J gene completes it. The rearrangement links TRBV7-6 to TRBJ1-1, with a tentative D call TRBD1 (5 bases). Germline loops: CDR1 SGHVS, CDR2 FNYEAQ. The CDR3 runs 14 residues. V lost 5 bases, J lost 1 base, and 11 bases lay in between. Partial CDR3 DNA: TGTGCCAGCAGCATGAGGGGTGGGAACACTGAA. It yields the protein CASSMRGGNTE. The whole CDR3 region reads CASSMRGGNTEAFF.

This clone was picked up many times. Sequencing ends 3 residues short of the CDR3 end; the germline J gene provides the rest. V usage is TRBV5-1 and J usage is TRBJ2-7; 9 nucleotides agree with TRBD2. Trimming cost V 4 bases and J 2 bases; bases outside gene matches: 7. This CDR3 comprises 15 residues. Germline V gives CDR1 SGHRS, CDR2 YFSETQ. CDR3 bases read: TGCGCCAGCAGCGAGAGGTCTAGCGGGACCTACGAG. Translated: CASSERSSGTYE. The CDR3 as a whole reads CASSERSSGTYEQYF.

This clone was observed many times. The read terminates 3 residues ahead of where the CDR3 ends, so the germline J gene completes it. The chain employs TRBV20-1 and TRBJ1-5; D is unclear. The CDR3 has 14 amino acids. Germline lookup yields CDR1 DFQATT and CDR2 SNEGSKA (reference sequence). Trimming removed 4 bases at V and 0 bases at J, with 10 bases between. The sequenced part of the CDR3 DNA is TGCAGTGCTACCCGACACGGTAGCAATCAGCCC. It encodes CSATRHGSNQP. The entire CDR3 is CSATRHGSNQPQHF.

This clone has just a few counts. The read stops 3 residues short of the end of the CDR3; the missing end is completed from the germline J gene. The chain couples TRBV20-1 to TRBJ2-1; 9 positions match TRBD2. Germline-derived CDR1 and CDR2 are DFQATT and SNEGSKA (reference sequence). This CDR3 comprises 15 residues. J was trimmed by 7 bases and V by 6 bases; bases with no gene match: 13. CDR3 sequence reads: CSALSGSGVWNEQFF. CDR3 bases read: TGCAGTGCGCTTAGCGGGAGTGGGGTATGGAATGAG.

This clone was found many times. The read finishes 3 residues shy of the CDR3 end, and the germline J gene is used to complete it. The V gene is TRBV5-1, the J gene TRBJ2-5; TRBD2 matches 13 bases. The CDR3 covers 16 residues. Germline CDR1 and CDR2: SGHRS and YFSETQ. Trimming took 4 bases from V and 5 from J; bases not matched to a gene: 8. Incomplete CDR3 DNA: TGCGCCAGCAGCCCAACTAGCGGGGGGGGTGTTGAGACC. Translation: CASSPTSGGGVET. The complete CDR3 protein is CASSPTSGGGVETQYF.

This clone was observed at least ten times. Read data end 3 residues before the CDR3 end; the end is taken from the germline J gene. This chain links TRBV19 with TRBJ2-3, with a weak D call TRBD2 (5 bases). Per germline, CDR1 LNHDA and CDR2 SQIVND (reference sequence). This CDR3 is 16 amino acids long. Trimming shortened V by 3 bases and J by 2 bases, and 15 bases separated the two germline ends. CDR3 amino acids: CASSIISATITDTQYF. The sequenced part of the CDR3 DNA is TGTGCCAGTAGTATTATTAGCGCTACCATCACAGATACG.

This clone showed up many times. The read ends 3 residues before the CDR3 terminus; that terminus is restored from the germline J gene. The chain links TRBV18 to TRBJ2-5; 7 bases agree with TRBD2. Germline V gene lookup returns CDR1 KGHSH and CDR2 LQKENI. The CDR3 is 15 amino acids. V lost 6 bases to trimming and J lost 2 bases; unmatched junction nucleotides: 9. The part of the CDR3 DNA that was read is TGTGCCAGCTCTTTGGGGACTACCAGACAAGAGACC. Translating it yields CASSLGTTRQET. The whole CDR3 region reads CASSLGTTRQETQYF.

This clone was counted at least ten times. Read coverage stops 3 residues before the CDR3 terminus; the germline J gene supplies the remainder. V is TRBV20-1 and J is TRBJ1-5, with D perhaps TRBD1 (6 bases). Per the germline V gene, CDR1 is DFQATT and CDR2 is SNEGSKA (reference sequence). Trimming removed 6 bases from V and 5 bases from J, with 14 bases in between. The CDR3 is 13 amino acids. CDR3 amino acids: CSASRGGDQPQHF. CDR3 bases read: TGCAGTGCCTCAAGGGGGGGGGATCAGCCC.

With regard to this clone: From the germline J gene comes the end of the CDR3, since the read stops 3 residues before it. The chain has TRBV5-4 and TRBJ2-7; unclear D gene. Germline V gives CDR1 SGHNT, CDR2 YYREEE (reference sequence). The CDR3 runs to 13 residues. The ends were cut back, 1 base at V and 2 bases at J, with 7 bases in the middle. The CDR3 DNA, read in part, is TGTGCCAGCAGCTTGTCACCTACCTACGAG. It codes for CASSLSPTYE. The entire CDR3 protein is CASSLSPTYEQYF.

This clone was recorded at least ten times. The observed sequence ends 3 residues before the CDR3 terminus, with the missing tail filled in from the germline J gene. The chain joins TRBV2 to TRBJ2-2; 9 nucleotides match TRBD1. This CDR3 region has 12 residues. In germline, CDR1 is SNHLY, CDR2 FYNNEI. The sequenced CDR3 bases are TGTGCCAGCAGTTTGGGACAGGGCGGG. This encodes CASSLGQGG. The full CDR3 protein is CASSLGQGGLFF.

This clone has a count of ten or more. The read comes to an end 3 residues before the CDR3 does, leaving the germline J gene to fill in the end. The chain is built from TRBV7-2 and TRBJ2-1; a weak D match, TRBD1 (7 bases). Germline V gene data show CDR1 as SGHTA and CDR2 as FQGNSA. This CDR3 is 15 amino acids long. V was trimmed by 5 bases and J by 0 bases, leaving 11 bases between them. The sequenced CDR3 bases are TGTGCCAGCAGCGCGGGACAGAACTCCTACAATGAG. It specifies CASSAGQNSYNE. The whole CDR3 sequence is CASSAGQNSYNEQFF.

This clone has a handful of counts. The read ends 3 residues before the CDR3 terminus; that terminus is restored from the germline J gene. J is TRBJ2-2 and V is TRBV2; 14 bases map to TRBD2. The CDR3 loop spans 15 amino acids. V lost 10 bases to trimming and J lost 5 bases; unmatched junction nucleotides: 6. Germline loops: CDR1 SNHLY, CDR2 FYNNEI. The DNA read from the CDR3 is TGTGCCACAGGGACTAGCGGGAGCGGGACCGGGGAG. Its protein product is CATGTSGSGTGE. In full, the CDR3 reads CATGTSGSGTGELFF.

This clone was detected only a few times. The CDR3 is cut off 3 residues early in the read; its end comes from the germline J gene. The chain is built from TRBV6-4 and TRBJ1-1; 7 bases are shared with TRBD1. Germline CDR1 and CDR2: MRHNA and SNTAGT. The CDR3 covers 18 residues. The junction had 14 bases not matched to a gene; V was cut back by 2 bases and J by 2 bases. CDR3 bases read: TGTGCCAGCAGTGACCCCTTAGACAGGGACACGGCTAACACTGAA. Its protein is CASSDPLDRDTANTE. The full CDR3 reads CASSDPLDRDTANTEAFF.

This clone was picked up many times. The read finishes 3 residues shy of the CDR3 end, and the germline J gene is used to complete it. The chain has TRBV20-1 and TRBJ2-5; 12 bases match TRBD2. The V and J ends lost 2 bases and 4 bases, in that order; junction bases with no gene match: 5. The CDR3 is 15 residues long. From germline, CDR1 is DFQATT and CDR2 SNEGSKA (reference sequence). The CDR3 protein is CSARLAGGSLETQYF. The sequenced CDR3 bases are TGCAGTGCTAGACTAGCGGGAGGGTCCCTAGAGACC.